The 9 T cell receptor beta chains reported below all come from one sample, sequenced in a study of blood T cell repertoires in COVID-19. Measured with immunoSEQ multiplex PCR; TCRdb has only the in-frame clones, and not every one. The sample contains hundreds of thousands of clones, approximately 90% of which appear only once. Sequences were obtained from PBMCs or T cells enriched from blood (not recorded which). These receptors all come from a woman aged 50 to 60 who had recovered from COVID-19.

This chain links TRBV27 with TRBJ1-2; D is perhaps TRBD1 (5 bases). Germline CDR1 is MNHEY and CDR2 is SMNVEV (reference sequence). Trimming took off 5 bases at V and 7 bases at J, with 14 bases between the two ends. This CDR3 spans 13 amino acids. CDR3 sequence: CASSRGLVGGYTF. DNA for the CDR3: TGTGCCAGCAGTAGGGGCTTGGTAGGTGGCTACACCTTC.

Points on this clone: An end of the junction differs from the germline gene, which may be a read error. The chain joins TRBV4-1 to TRBJ1-5; no clear D. This CDR3 region has 16 residues. Germline V CDR1 and CDR2: MGHRA, YSYEKL. CDR3 DNA: TGCGCCAGCAGACAAGATCCCGCGAGAGGCAATCAGCCCCAGCATTTT. Encoded protein: CASRQDPARGNQPQHF.

This clone was counted a single time. The rearrangement joins TRBV5-1 to TRBJ1-6; 9 bases match TRBD1. Germline CDR1 and CDR2: SGHRS and YFSETQ. V trimming: 3 bases; J trimming: 8 bases; junction bases outside the gene matches: 6. This CDR3 is built from 15 residues. The CDR3 loop is CASSSGQGWDSPLHF. CDR3 nucleotide sequence: TGCGCCAGCAGCTCGGGACAGGGTTGGGATTCACCCCTCCACTTT.

CDR3 nucleotide sequence: TGCGCCAGCAGCTTGAGTACCCCGGGACTTACGGAAAAACTGTTTTTT. Protein product: CASSLSTPGLTEKLFF. The V and J genes are TRBV5-1 and TRBJ1-4, with D perhaps TRBD1 (5 bases). The CDR3 runs 16 residues. The germline V gene encodes CDR1 SGHRS and CDR2 YFSETQ. Trimming pared 1 base from V and 8 bases from J, leaving 18 bases between.

The sample holds a few counts of this clone. The chain joins TRBV7-2 to TRBJ1-5; 7 bases match TRBD1. The CDR3 loop spans 14 amino acids. Germline lookup yields CDR1 SGHTA and CDR2 FQGNSA. Germline trimming cut 7 bases from V and 1 base from J; bases unmatched to any gene: 4. CDR3 protein: CASNTGASNQPQHF. Here the CDR3 DNA reads TGTGCCAGCAATACAGGGGCCAGCAATCAGCCCCAGCATTTT.

The CDR3 DNA reads TGTGCCAGTAGTCTACGACAGGGGCAAGTGAACACTGAAGCTTTCTTT. It encodes CASSLRQGQVNTEAFF. The chain is built from TRBV19 and TRBJ1-1, with 8 bases that match TRBD1. Losses at the gene ends were 5 bases for V and 0 bases for J; bases not matched to a gene: 8. The length of the CDR3 is 16 residues. Germline V gives CDR1 LNHDA, CDR2 SQIVND (reference sequence).

The V call is TRBV30, the J call TRBJ2-5; 9 bases fit TRBD1. Trimming at V came to 0 bases and at J to 5 bases, leaving 10 bases not matched to a gene. Germline CDR1 is GTSNPN and CDR2 is SVGIG (reference sequence). This CDR3 has 16 residues. CDR3 loop: CAWSVPRQGVWETQYF. The CDR3 DNA follows: TGTGCCTGGAGTGTACCTCGACAGGGGGTTTGGGAGACCCAGTACTTC.

The rearrangement joins TRBV28 to TRBJ2-1; 8 bases are a match to TRBD1. V was pared by 5 bases and J by 7 bases, with 13 bases of the junction left unmatched. Germline CDR1 and CDR2: MDHEN and SYDVKM. The CDR3 covers 16 residues. The CDR3 here is CASSHPRTGILNEQFF. In nucleotides, the CDR3 is TGTGCCAGCAGTCACCCCCGGACAGGGATTTTAAATGAGCAGTTCTTC. The full variable domain, rest sourced from reference TRBV28 and TRBJ2-1, is DVKVTQSSRYLVKRTGEKVFLECVQDMDHENMFWYRQDPGLGLRLIYFSYDVKMKEKGDIPEGYSVSREKKERFSLILESASTNQTSMYLCASSHPRTGILNEQFFGPGTRLTVL.

The chain uses TRBV19 and TRBJ1-2, with D perhaps matching TRBD1 (6 bases). The CDR3 length is 14 residues. The V and J ends lost 3 bases and 0 bases respectively, with 8 bases between them. From germline, CDR1 is LNHDA and CDR2 SQIVND (reference sequence). In DNA form, the CDR3 reads TGTGCCAGTAGTATGACAGGAGCTAACTATGGCTACACCTTC. Its translation is CASSMTGANYGYTF.